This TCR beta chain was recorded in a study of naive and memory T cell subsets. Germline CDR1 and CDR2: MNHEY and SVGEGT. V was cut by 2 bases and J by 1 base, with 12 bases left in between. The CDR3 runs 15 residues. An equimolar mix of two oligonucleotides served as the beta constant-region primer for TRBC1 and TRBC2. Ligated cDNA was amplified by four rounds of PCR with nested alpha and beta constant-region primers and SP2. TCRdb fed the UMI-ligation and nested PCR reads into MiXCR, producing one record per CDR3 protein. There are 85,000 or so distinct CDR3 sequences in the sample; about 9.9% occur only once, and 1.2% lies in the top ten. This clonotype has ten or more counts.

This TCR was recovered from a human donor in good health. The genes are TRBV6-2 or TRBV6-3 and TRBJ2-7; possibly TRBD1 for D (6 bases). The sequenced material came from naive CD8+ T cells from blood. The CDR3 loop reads CASSYVGQPSYEQYF. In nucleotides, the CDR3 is TGTGCCAGCAGTTACGTCGGACAGCCTTCCTACGAGCAGTACTTC.